This TCR beta chain was sequenced in a study of T cells in Graves' hyperthyroidism and ophthalmopathy. Study-wide context: Staff took peripheral blood when the initial diagnosis was made, before any treatment began. General study points: Most clonotypes that expanded in the thyroid above 0.001 also showed up in blood. From stable hyperthyroidism, ophthalmopathy was separated by a 13 V-J model.

In the case of this clonotype: Its matching antigen is unknown.

The source material, RNA transcripts, was used to amplify TCR beta CDR3 regions. Primed by the HTBI set, a first-round RT-PCR was run on the TCR CDR3. TCRdb re-called the multiplex PCR reads with MiXCR, one entry per CDR3 protein. The sample yields about 840,000 distinct CDR3 sequences, around 39% seen once. Trimming stripped 5 bases from V and 7 bases from J, with 20 bases between. From germline, CDR1 is SGHTA and CDR2 FQGNSA. This CDR3 is 15 amino acids long. The source is a man between 18 and 35 years old with Graves' hyperthyroidism. Sequenced input: blood. The chain recombines TRBV7-2 with TRBJ2-5, with D possibly called TRBD1 or TRBD2 (5 bases each). CDR3 bases: TGTGCCAGCAGCCCGGGGCGAGGGTTTGGGGGGACCCAGTACTTC. As protein: CASSPGRGFGGTQYF.